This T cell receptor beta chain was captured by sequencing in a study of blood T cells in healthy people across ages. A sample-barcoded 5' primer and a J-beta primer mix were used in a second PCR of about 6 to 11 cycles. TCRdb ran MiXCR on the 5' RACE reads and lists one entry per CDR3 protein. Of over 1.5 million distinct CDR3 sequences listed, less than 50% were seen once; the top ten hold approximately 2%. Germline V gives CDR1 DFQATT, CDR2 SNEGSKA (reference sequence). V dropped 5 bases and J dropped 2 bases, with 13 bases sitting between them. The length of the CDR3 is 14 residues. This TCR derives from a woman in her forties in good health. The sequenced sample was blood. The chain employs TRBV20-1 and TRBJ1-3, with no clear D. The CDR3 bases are TGCAGTGCTCGCGCTACTGACCCTGGAAACACCATATATTTT. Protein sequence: CSARATDPGNTIYF.